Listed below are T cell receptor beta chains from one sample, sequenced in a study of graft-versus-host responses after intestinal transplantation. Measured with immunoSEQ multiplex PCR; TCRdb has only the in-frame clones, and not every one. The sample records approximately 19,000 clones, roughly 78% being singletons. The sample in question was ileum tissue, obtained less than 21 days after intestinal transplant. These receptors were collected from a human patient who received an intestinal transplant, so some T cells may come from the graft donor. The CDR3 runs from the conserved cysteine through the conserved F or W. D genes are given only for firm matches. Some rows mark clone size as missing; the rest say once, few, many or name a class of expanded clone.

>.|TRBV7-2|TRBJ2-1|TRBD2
TGTGCCAGCAGCCCAACTAGCGGGGGGGCGAATGAGCAGTTCTTC
CASSPTSGGANEQFF
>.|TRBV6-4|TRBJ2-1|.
TGTGCCAGCAGTGACCAAGCTCACTATGAGCAGTTCTTC
CASSDQAHYEQFF
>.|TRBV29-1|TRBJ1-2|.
TGCAGCGTTGTAATGCAGAACTATGGCTACACCTTC
CSVVMQNYGYTF
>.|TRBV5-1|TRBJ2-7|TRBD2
TGCGCCAGCACCGATGCGGGGGGGATCAACTACGAGCAGTACTTC
CASTDAGGINYEQYF
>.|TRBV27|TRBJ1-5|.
TGTGCCAGCAGTAGGTCTGGGGAGGGGCAGCCCCAGCATTTT
CASSRSGEGQPQHF
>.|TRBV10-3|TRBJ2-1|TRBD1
TGTGCCATCAAGCCCCTAGCGGACAGGGGGATTTTCCCCCTCCACAATGAGCAGTTCTTC
CAIKPLADRGIFPLHNEQFF
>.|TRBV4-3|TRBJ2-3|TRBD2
TGCGCCAGCAGCCAACTAGCGGGGGGGCCAGATACGCAGTATTTT
CASSQLAGGPDTQYF
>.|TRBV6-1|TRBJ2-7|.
TGTGCCAGCAGTGAAGTAGTAGAACAGGGACCCTACGAGCAGTACTTC
CASSEVVEQGPYEQYF
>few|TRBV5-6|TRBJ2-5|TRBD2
TGTGCCAGCAGCACGACGGGGGGAGAGACCCAGTACTTC
CASSTTGGETQYF
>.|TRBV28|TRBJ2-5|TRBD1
TGTGCCAGCAGTACCCCAGGGGGAGAAGAGACCCAGTACTTC
CASSTPGGEETQYF
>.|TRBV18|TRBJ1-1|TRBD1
TGTGCCAGCTCACCCACGACAGGGGTCTCTGAAGCTTTCTTT
CASSPTTGVSEAFF
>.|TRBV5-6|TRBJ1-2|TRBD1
TGTGCCAGCAGCTGGGGACAGCCAGACTATGGCTACACCTTC
CASSWGQPDYGYTF
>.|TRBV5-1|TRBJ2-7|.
TGCGCCAGCAGGGACCCCAGGGTTTCCTACGAGCAGTACTTC
CASRDPRVSYEQYF
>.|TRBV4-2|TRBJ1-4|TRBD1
TGTGCCAGCAGCGCCGGACAGGGGGTTAGCGAAAAACTGTTTTTT
CASSAGQGVSEKLFF
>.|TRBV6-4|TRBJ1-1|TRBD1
TGTGCCGACAAGGGTCCGGGACAGGGGAACACTGAAGCTTTCTTT
CADKGPGQGNTEAFF
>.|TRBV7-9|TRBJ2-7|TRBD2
TGTGCCAGCAGCTTAGCGCGGGGGGGCTACGAGCAGTACTTC
CASSLARGGYEQYF
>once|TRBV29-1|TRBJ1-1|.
TGCAGCGTTGGACACCCCACTGAAGCTTTCTTT
CSVGHPTEAFF
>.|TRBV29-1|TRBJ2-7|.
TGCAGCGTTAAGACAGCCCCCGAGCAGTACTTC
CSVKTAPEQYF
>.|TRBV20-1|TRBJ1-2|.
TGCACCGCGCGACGGGTGTGGGGCTACACCTTC
CTARRVWGYTF
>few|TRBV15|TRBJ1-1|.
TGTGCCACCAGCACAGGGTTGTACACTGAAGCTTTCTTT
CATSTGLYTEAFF
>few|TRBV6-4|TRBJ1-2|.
TGTGCCAGCAGTGAAGTAATCTCGGGAAACTATGGCTACACCTTC
CASSEVISGNYGYTF
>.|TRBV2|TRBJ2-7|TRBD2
TGTGCCAGCAGAGCGAGGACTAGCGGGACCCCCTACGAGCAGTACTTC
CASRARTSGTPYEQYF
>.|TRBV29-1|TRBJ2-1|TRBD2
TGCAGCGTTGAGGGACTAGCCTACCTCAGCTCCTACAATGAGCAGTTCTTC
CSVEGLAYLSSYNEQFF
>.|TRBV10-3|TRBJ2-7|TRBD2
TGTGCCATCAGTGAGGAGCGGGAGCTCTCCTACGAGCAGTACTTC
CAISEERELSYEQYF
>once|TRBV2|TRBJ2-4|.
TGTGCCAGCAGTGAATTCCGCGGGAAAAACATTCAGTACTTC
CASSEFRGKNIQYF
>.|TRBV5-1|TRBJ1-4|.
TGCGCCAGCAGCTTGTTATCCGGGGTTCGGGAAAAACTGTTTTTT
CASSLLSGVREKLFF
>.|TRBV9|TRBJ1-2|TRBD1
TGTGCCAGCAGCGTACTCTTTTCATCGTGGCCAGGGGGCTATGGCTACACCTTC
CASSVLFSSWPGGYGYTF
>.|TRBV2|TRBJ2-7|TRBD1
TGTGCCAGCACCGGACAGGGCTACGAGCAGTACTTC
CASTGQGYEQYF
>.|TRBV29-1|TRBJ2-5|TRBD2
TGCAGCGGAGCGTGGGCTAGCGGGATGGAGACCCAGTACTTC
CSGAWASGMETQYF
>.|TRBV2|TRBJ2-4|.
TGTGCCAGCAGTGAAGGGTTTTGGAGTCAGGGCAAAAACATTCAGTACTTC
CASSEGFWSQGKNIQYF
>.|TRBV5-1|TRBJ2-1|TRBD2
TGCGCCAGCAGCTTGGGGCTAGCGGAGTACAATGAGCAGTTCTTC
CASSLGLAEYNEQFF
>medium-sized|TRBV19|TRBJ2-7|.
TGTGCCAGTAGTAGCGGCAACCCCTACGAGCAGTACTTC
CASSSGNPYEQYF
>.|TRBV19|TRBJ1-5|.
TGTGCCAGTAGCCGAATCTCGGGGGGTAGGCAGCCCCAGCATTTT
CASSRISGGRQPQHF
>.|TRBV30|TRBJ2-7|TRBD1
TGTGCCTGGAGCAGCCAGGGGGACGAGCAGTACTTC
CAWSSQGDEQYF
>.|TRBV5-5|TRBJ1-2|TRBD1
TGTGCCAGCAGCTTTGGGACAGGGGACTATGGCTACACCTTC
CASSFGTGDYGYTF